One sample yielded the 13 T cell receptor beta chains listed below, sequenced in a study of PD-1 blockade in classical Hodgkin lymphoma. The protocol was immunoSEQ multiplex PCR, while the TCRdb copy is restricted to in-frame clones and leaves out a portion. This table holds approximately 25,000 clones, around 80% found once. All the patients suffered relapse after autologous stem cell transplantation, and brentuximab vedotin exposure differed. The starting material was peripheral blood mononuclear cells (PBMCs), obtained before the second cycle of nivolumab. The source is a human donor with classical Hodgkin lymphoma.

This chain connects TRBV7-2 to TRBJ2-1; perhaps TRBD1 as D (6 bases). Germline V gene lookup returns CDR1 SGHTA and CDR2 FQGNSA. The V gene lost 6 bases and the J gene lost 4 bases, with 19 bases spanning the gap. The CDR3 is 16 amino acids. The CDR3 bases are TGTGCCAGCAGTTATACTGGGGGCGGAATGTACAATGAGCAGTTCTTC. Translating it yields CASSYTGGGMYNEQFF.

The chain combines TRBV5-1 with TRBJ2-1; tentatively, D is TRBD2 (5 bases). Trimming took off 4 bases at V and 8 bases at J, with 16 bases between the two ends. This CDR3 has 14 residues. Germline CDR1 and CDR2: SGHRS and YFSETQ. The CDR3 reads CASSPDSGGDEQFF. The CDR3 coding sequence is TGCGCCAGCAGCCCGGACTCGGGCGGCGATGAGCAGTTCTTC.

The genes are TRBV28 and TRBJ1-5, with 12 bases lining up with TRBD1. Trimming took 9 bases from V and 3 from J; bases not matched to a gene: 12. The CDR3 has 17 amino acids. The germline V gene has CDR1 MDHEN and CDR2 SYDVKM. DNA of the CDR3: TGTGCCAGAATTAGGGACGGGACAGGGGGCCTCAATCAGCCCCAGCATTTT. Protein sequence: CARIRDGTGGLNQPQHF.

The rearrangement joins TRBV11-2 to TRBJ2-2; D not certain. The CDR3 is 15 residues long. Germline V gene lookup returns CDR1 SGHAT and CDR2 FQNNGV. V was trimmed by 1 base and J by 2 bases, leaving 8 bases between them. The CDR3 region is CASSLGTDNTGELFF. The DNA of the CDR3 is TGTGCCAGCAGCTTAGGCACAGACAACACCGGGGAGCTGTTTTTT.

V and J are TRBV6-1 and TRBJ2-6, with D possibly TRBD2 on 6 matching bases. Trimming pared 2 bases from V and 7 bases from J, leaving 15 bases between. The germline V gene encodes CDR1 MNHNS and CDR2 SASEGT. The CDR3 has 16 residues. CDR3 DNA sequence: TGTGCCAGCAGTGAAATTTGGGGGGTTGGAGCCAACGTCCTGACTTTC. Encoded protein: CASSEIWGVGANVLTF.

The chain joins TRBV28 to TRBJ2-5; possible D gene TRBD2, 5 bases. The germline gives CDR1 MDHEN, CDR2 SYDVKM. The CDR3 length is 13 residues. V was shortened by 2 bases and J by 4 bases, with 8 bases between the two germline ends. CDR3 in DNA: TGTGCCAGCAGTTTAGGAGGAGGAGAGACCCAGTACTTC. It encodes CASSLGGGETQYF.

J is TRBJ2-3 and V is TRBV5-8; D gene unclear. Trimming took 6 bases from V and 4 from J, leaving 9 bases between them. From germline, CDR1 is SGHTS and CDR2 YDEGEE. CDR3 size: 12 residues. The DNA of the CDR3 is TGTGCCAGCACCATACTTGCAGATACGCAGTATTTT. Amino acid sequence: CASTILADTQYF.

The V call is TRBV11-2, the J call TRBJ2-1; D is ambiguous. In germline, CDR1 is SGHAT, CDR2 FQNNGV. Trimming left V 4 bases short and J 9 bases short, with 10 bases between. The CDR3 is 12 residues long. CDR3 in amino acids: CASSYDGSEQFF. CDR3 bases: TGTGCCAGCAGCTATGACGGCAGTGAGCAGTTCTTC.

The V and J genes are TRBV6-5 and TRBJ1-4, with 7 bases identical to TRBD1. V shed 6 bases, J shed 5 bases, and the junction held 6 bases outside the gene matches. CDR3 length equals 14 residues. Germline CDR1 MNHEY, CDR2 SVGAGI. In DNA form, the CDR3 reads TGTGCCAGCAGAGCGACAGGGACGAATGAAAAACTGTTTTTT. Its translation: CASRATGTNEKLFF.

The chain combines TRBV27 with TRBJ2-1, with D perhaps matching TRBD2 (5 bases). Germline loops: CDR1 MNHEY, CDR2 SMNVEV (reference sequence). Deletions cut 5 bases from V and 8 bases from J, with 16 bases between. There are 14 residues in the CDR3. The CDR3 loop is CASSGITSWDEQFF. The CDR3 DNA sequence: TGTGCCAGCAGTGGGATTACTAGTTGGGATGAGCAGTTCTTC.

The chain links TRBV5-1 to TRBJ2-7; 14 bases match TRBD2. The junction had 6 bases not matched to a gene; V was cut back by 4 bases and J by 0 bases. Looked up from germline, CDR1 is SGHRS and CDR2 is YFSETQ. The CDR3 sequence is 17 residues long. As DNA, the CDR3 is TGCGCCAGCAGCGCAGGACTAGCGGGAGGCTCCTCCTACGAGCAGTACTTC. This translates into CASSAGLAGGSSYEQYF.

This clone was recorded once. The chain combines TRBV5-5 with TRBJ1-2, with D perhaps TRBD1 (5 bases). The CDR3 length is 15 residues. Germline assignment: CDR1 SGHKS and CDR2 YYEKEE (reference sequence). The germline V and J ends were trimmed by 1 base and 7 bases, with 17 bases remaining between them. CDR3 sequence (DNA): TGTGCCAGCAGCTTGTCTGGCAGGGTAGGTGGTGGCTACACCTTC. It encodes CASSLSGRVGGGYTF.

This clone was picked up one time. The rearrangement joins TRBV28 to TRBJ1-1; 9 bases fit TRBD1. The V and J ends lost 5 bases and 10 bases, in that order; junction bases with no gene match: 5. Looked up from germline, CDR1 is MDHEN and CDR2 is SYDVKM. The CDR3 extends over 12 amino acids. The CDR3 DNA sequence: TGTGCCAGCAGTCCTGGACAGGGGCGAGCTTTCTTT. Translation: CASSPGQGRAFF.